This T cell receptor beta chain derives from a study of T-cell memory formation after mild COVID-19. TCRdb passed the 5' RACE reads through MiXCR, listing each CDR3 protein once. This sample has around 80,000 distinct CDR3 sequences, with more than 10% found just once. This CDR3 comprises 16 residues. The clonotype comes from a man younger than 35 who had mild COVID-19 (a few samples of this study predate the infection). Cell type and time point are not known. The sample consisted of PBMCs or a T cell subset sorted from them (not recorded which). The chain joins TRBV21-1 to TRBJ1-5; no DNA check was done on the table's D call, TRBD1. TRBV21-1 is flagged as a pseudogene. CDR3 protein: CASSKERQGTHQPQHF. Here the CDR3 DNA reads TGTGCCAGCAGCAAGGAGAGACAGGGGACCCATCAGCCCCAGCATTTT.